One sample yielded the 27 T cell receptor beta chains listed below, sequenced in a study of shared clonotypes between healthy human individuals (TCRdb year 2020). Libraries were built with the immunoSEQ multiplex PCR assay. Sourced from immuneACCESS, this table was stored by TCRdb with only in-frame sequences that have V and J called. A share of the clones is absent; for the studies checked, an unresolved V gene accounts for under half, and the remainder has no known explanation. Recorded for this sample are about 490,000 clones; around 79% of them occurred a single time. The ten largest clones add up to approximately 12% of the sample. Sequencing was performed on PBMCs. The receptors were sampled from a woman aged 40 to 50 in good health. Some clones in this sample may be carry-over from other donors' samples.

This chain uses TRBV9 with TRBJ2-3, with D tentatively TRBD1 (5 bases). With 0 bases removed from V and 2 bases from J, the gap between germline ends came to 13 bases. This CDR3 has 16 amino acids. CDR1 is SGDLS, CDR2 YYNGEE, per germline. The chain's CDR3 is CASSVVGPPDTDTQYF. As DNA, the CDR3 is TGTGCCAGCAGCGTAGTGGGGCCTCCTGACACAGATACGCAGTATTTT.

The chain recombines TRBV18 with TRBJ2-5; 8 positions agree with TRBD1. Germline V gives CDR1 KGHSH, CDR2 LQKENI. The CDR3 extends over 14 amino acids. V gave up 1 base and J gave up 4 bases; unmatched junction bases: 2. CDR3 amino acids: CASSPRTGLETQYF. CDR3 nucleotide sequence: TGTGCCAGCTCACCACGGACAGGGTTAGAGACCCAGTACTTC. Complete variable domain (other parts from reference TRBV18 and TRBJ2-5): NAGVMQNPRHLVRRRGQEARLRCSPMKGHSHVYWYRQLPEEGLKFMVYLQKENIIDESGMPKERFSAEFPKEGPSILRIQQVVRGDSAAYFCASSPRTGLETQYFGPGTRLLVL.

The J gene is TRBJ2-1, the V gene TRBV28, with 8 bases that match TRBD1. The CDR3 has 15 residues. Germline trimming cut 6 bases from V and 0 bases from J; bases unmatched to any gene: 4. The germline V gene encodes CDR1 MDHEN and CDR2 SYDVKM. The CDR3 region has the DNA TGTGCCAGCAGGGGGGGACAGGACTCCTACAATGAGCAGTTCTTC. Translation: CASRGGQDSYNEQFF.

The chain has TRBV4-3 and TRBJ2-4; 10 bases fit TRBD1. J lost 5 bases, V lost 1 base, and 11 bases had no gene match. CDR1 is LGHNA and CDR2 is YSLEER in the germline V gene. The CDR3 contains 18 residues. CDR3: CASSQVLRDRGGENIQYF. The CDR3, as DNA: TGCGCCAGCAGCCAAGTCCTTCGGGACAGGGGAGGAGAAAACATTCAGTACTTC.

The J gene is TRBJ2-7, the V gene TRBV7-2, with D unclear. V shed 6 bases and J shed 0 bases, with 9 bases lying between them. Per the germline V gene, CDR1 is SGHTA and CDR2 is FQGNSA. The CDR3 runs to 13 residues. The CDR3 nucleotides read TGTGCCAGCAGTCTTTACTACTCCTACGAGCAGTACTTC. Encoded protein: CASSLYYSYEQYF.

This clone was seen a few times. The CDR3 sequence is CASSPQRGGRYEQYF. The CDR3 DNA follows: TGTGCCAGCAGCCCTCAACGAGGGGGCCGCTACGAGCAGTACTTC. The chain combines TRBV14 with TRBJ2-7; 7 bases line up with TRBD1. The CDR3 loop spans 15 amino acids. The germline V gene encodes CDR1 SGHDN and CDR2 FVKESK. Unmatched junction bases numbered 9, after V lost 4 bases and J lost 3 bases. Supplemented by reference TRBV14 and TRBJ2-7, the full variable domain reads EAGVTQFPSHSVIEKGQTVTLRCDPISGHDNLYWYRRVMGKEIKFLLHFVKESKQDESGMPNNRFLAERTGGTYSTLKVQPAELEDSGVYFCASSPQRGGRYEQYFGPGTRLTVT.

This clone was recorded once. The CDR3 reads CASRPRVSTNEKLFF. CDR3 nucleotide sequence: TGTGCCAGCAGACCCAGGGTTTCAACTAATGAAAAACTGTTTTTT. The rearrangement joins TRBV28 to TRBJ1-4; D possibly corresponds to TRBD1 (5 bases). This CDR3 contains 15 residues. Per the germline V gene, CDR1 is MDHEN and CDR2 is SYDVKM. The ends were cut back, 6 bases at V and 0 bases at J, with 11 bases in the middle. Full variable domain (outside the CDR3, taken from reference TRBV28 and TRBJ1-4): DVKVTQSSRYLVKRTGEKVFLECVQDMDHENMFWYRQDPGLGLRLIYFSYDVKMKEKGDIPEGYSVSREKKERFSLILESASTNQTSMYLCASRPRVSTNEKLFFGSGTQLSVL.

Here the CDR3 DNA reads TGTGCCAGCATACTGAGTCCGAACACCGGGGAGCTGTTTTTT. Amino acid sequence: CASILSPNTGELFF. The J gene is TRBJ2-2, the V gene TRBV19; no definite D call. V was shortened by 9 bases and J by 0 bases, with 11 bases between the two germline ends. The CDR3 contains 14 residues. CDR1 is LNHDA, CDR2 SQIVND, per germline (reference sequence). The full variable domain, rest sourced from reference TRBV19 and TRBJ2-2, is DGGITQSPKYLFRKEGQNVTLSCEQNLNHDAMYWYRQDPGQGLRLIYYSQIVNDFQKGDIAEGYSVSREKKESFPLTVTSAQKNPTAFYLCASILSPNTGELFFGEGSRLTVL.

This clone has a single count. The J gene is TRBJ2-3, the V gene TRBV28; D gene unclear. The germline V gene has CDR1 MDHEN and CDR2 SYDVKM. This CDR3 contains 17 residues. V was clipped by 4 bases and J by 6 bases, with 23 bases between them. The DNA for the CDR3 is TGTGCCAGCAGTTCCCCCGCCATGGGCCAAGGAGCGGATACGCAGTATTTT. It yields the protein CASSSPAMGQGADTQYF.

V is TRBV7-2 and J is TRBJ2-7, with 9 bases lining up with TRBD2. From germline, CDR1 is SGHTA and CDR2 FQGNSA. The ends lost 3 bases at V and 6 bases at J; junction bases unmatched: 9. There are 15 residues in the CDR3. This chain's CDR3 is CASSLRREGLGEQYF. CDR3 in DNA: TGTGCCAGCAGCTTGAGGCGGGAGGGCCTCGGCGAGCAGTACTTC.

The V call is TRBV14, the J call TRBJ2-7, with D uncertain. The CDR3 is 12 residues long. Germline-derived CDR1 and CDR2 are SGHDN and FVKESK. Trimming stripped 4 bases from V and 3 bases from J, with 7 bases between. The chain's CDR3 is CASSLSRYEQYF. CDR3 DNA: TGTGCCAGCAGCCTTAGTCGCTACGAGCAGTACTTC.

V is TRBV2 and J is TRBJ2-6; tentatively, D is TRBD1 (6 bases). The CDR3 contains 17 residues. V was pared by 7 bases and J by 0 bases, with 16 bases between. CDR1 SNHLY and CDR2 FYNNEI come from the germline V gene. The CDR3 DNA is TGTGCCAGCACCACCCTCGGGACACTCTCTGGGGCCAACGTCCTGACTTTC. It is translated as CASTTLGTLSGANVLTF. The complete variable domain, with remaining parts taken from reference TRBV2 and TRBJ2-6, reads EPEVTQTPSHQVTQMGQEVILRCVPISNHLYFYWYRQILGQKVEFLVSFYNNEISEKSEIFDDQFSVERPDGSNFTLKIRSTKLEDSAMYFCASTTLGTLSGANVLTFGAGSRLTVL.

This sequence joins TRBV10-3 and TRBJ2-7, with D maybe TRBD1 (6 bases). CDR1 ENHRY and CDR2 SYGVKD come from the germline V gene. The CDR3 loop spans 13 amino acids. V was clipped by 3 bases and J by 7 bases, with 13 bases between them. The CDR3 DNA is TGTGCCATCAGTGAAAACAGGGTATATGAGCAGTACTTC. It codes for CAISENRVYEQYF.

This rearrangement joins TRBV6-6 to TRBJ1-1, with D unclear. Germline lookup yields CDR1 MNHNY and CDR2 SVGAGI (reference sequence). CDR3 length: 12 residues. V lost 11 bases, J lost 3 bases, and 13 bases lay in between. This CDR3 reads CAAMEGYTEAFF. The CDR3 DNA reads as TGTGCCGCCATGGAGGGATACACTGAAGCTTTCTTT.

On this clone itself: Other DNA sequences within the sample encode an identical CDR3. The rearrangement uses TRBV4-1 and TRBJ2-5; weak D call: TRBD1 (6 bases). V dropped 3 bases and J dropped 2 bases, with 19 bases sitting between them. This CDR3 comprises 17 residues. CDR1 MGHRA and CDR2 YSYEKL come from the germline V gene. The CDR3 DNA sequence: TGCGCCAGCAGCCACCCCTGGGGGCGGGCCCAGCAAGAGACCCAGTACTTC. Translating it yields CASSHPWGRAQQETQYF.

V gene TRBV6-1 combines with J gene TRBJ2-7; no definite D call. V was clipped by 7 bases and J by 1 base, with 11 bases between them. CDR1 is MNHNS, CDR2 SASEGT, per germline. The CDR3 has 13 residues. The CDR3 region is CASTYSASYEQYF. The CDR3, as DNA: TGTGCCAGCACTTACAGCGCGTCCTACGAGCAGTACTTC.

Worth noting for this clone: Mismatch with germline at one junction end may stem from a read error. The chain recombines TRBV7-2 with TRBJ2-7; no definite D call. The CDR3 totals 9 residues. Germline V gives CDR1 SGHTA, CDR2 FQGNSA. The CDR3 reads CASTPNLPF. The DNA of the CDR3 is TGTGCCAGCACCCCGAATCTGCCCTTC.

CDR3 bases: TGCGCCAGCAGCTTGACACCCTCCTACGAGCAGTACTTC. Its translation: CASSLTPSYEQYF. The rearrangement uses TRBV5-1 and TRBJ2-7; D gene ambiguous. Germline assignment: CDR1 SGHRS and CDR2 YFSETQ. The CDR3 has 13 residues. The V gene lost 1 base and the J gene lost 0 bases, with 5 bases spanning the gap.

The genes are TRBV9 and TRBJ2-1, with D possibly being TRBD2 (5 bases). The CDR3 sequence is 13 residues long. Germline V CDR1 and CDR2: SGDLS, YYNGEE. Trimming stripped 0 bases from V and 11 bases from J, with 12 bases between. The CDR3 DNA reads as TGTGCCAGCAGCGTAGGTTGGAGCGGAAAGCAGTTCTTC. Its protein is CASSVGWSGKQFF.

V and J are TRBV15 and TRBJ1-4, with 7 bases aligning to TRBD1. V trimming: 1 base; J trimming: 2 bases; junction bases outside the gene matches: 7. This CDR3 contains 17 residues. CDR1 LNHNV and CDR2 YYDKDF come from the germline V gene (reference sequence). Here the CDR3 reads CATSRVGRGSTNEKLFF. As DNA, the CDR3 is TGTGCCACCAGCAGAGTAGGCAGGGGGTCCACTAATGAAAAACTGTTTTTT. Based on the CDR3 plus reference TRBV15 and TRBJ1-4, the full variable domain is DAMVIQNPRYQVTQFGKPVTLSCSQTLNHNVMYWYQQKSSQAPKLLFHYYDKDFNNEADTPDNFQSRRPNTSFCFLDIRSPGLGDTAMYLCATSRVGRGSTNEKLFFGSGTQLSVL.

This clone was detected many times. The CDR3 region is CASSPAGLRANEKLFF. For the CDR3, the DNA is TGTGCCAGCAGTCCCGCGGGGTTGAGGGCTAATGAAAAACTGTTTTTT. The rearrangement uses TRBV28 and TRBJ1-4; D remains ambiguous. Germline CDR1 reads MDHEN; CDR2 reads SYDVKM. The CDR3 loop spans 16 amino acids. The ends were cut back, 5 bases at V and 3 bases at J, with 16 bases in the middle.

This chain joins TRBV28 and TRBJ1-5; tentative D call: TRBD1 (6 bases). The germline V gene has CDR1 MDHEN and CDR2 SYDVKM. V was cut by 2 bases and J by 2 bases, with 16 bases left in between. This CDR3 is built from 17 residues. The CDR3 loop reads CASSLEERRGGNQPQHF. CDR3 nucleotides: TGTGCCAGCAGTTTAGAGGAACGAAGGGGGGGCAATCAGCCCCAGCATTTT.

This chain joins TRBV11-2 and TRBJ2-3; tentative D call: TRBD2 (5 bases). CDR3 size: 13 residues. Germline CDR1 and CDR2: SGHAT and FQNNGV. Trimming shortened V by 5 bases and J by 3 bases, and 9 bases separated the two germline ends. The CDR3 DNA follows: TGTGCCAGCAGCAGAGGGAGAACAGATACGCAGTATTTT. Amino acid sequence: CASSRGRTDTQYF.

The gene calls are TRBV5-6 and TRBJ2-7, with D possibly TRBD1 on 5 matching bases. CDR1 and CDR2 from the germline V gene are SGHDT and YYEEEE. This CDR3 contains 13 residues. The ends were cut back, 0 bases at V and 6 bases at J, with 10 bases in the middle. The CDR3 here is CASSLEGQGEQYF. The CDR3 region has the DNA TGTGCCAGCAGCTTGGAGGGGCAGGGCGAGCAGTACTTC.

The count of this clone is one. The chain recombines TRBV7-9 with TRBJ2-7, with D possibly being TRBD1 (6 bases). The CDR3 has 15 amino acids. The V and J ends lost 2 bases and 5 bases respectively, with 16 bases between them. The V gene's germline CDR1 is SEHNR and CDR2 FQNEAQ (reference sequence). In DNA, the CDR3 is TGTGCCAGCAGCTTAAGAGCGGCAGGGGTTCACGAGCAGTACTTC. Encoded protein: CASSLRAAGVHEQYF.

The chain has TRBV5-1 and TRBJ2-5, with TRBD1 matching 12 bases. This CDR3 is 16 amino acids long. From germline, CDR1 is SGHRS and CDR2 YFSETQ. V dropped 4 bases and J dropped 5; count of bases not matched to a gene: 9. In DNA, the CDR3 is TGCGCCAGCAGCCCAGGGACAGGGGGCTTGGGGGAGACCCAGTACTTC. This gives the protein CASSPGTGGLGETQYF.

This chain uses TRBV28 with TRBJ1-1; TRBD1 is a possible D gene (5 bases). Germline V gene sequence: CDR1 MDHEN, CDR2 SYDVKM. This CDR3 has 14 amino acids. Trimming took off 5 bases at V and 5 bases at J, with 15 bases between the two ends. Here the CDR3 DNA reads TGTGCCAGCAGTGCCCGTGGGGGGGGAACTGAAGCTTTCTTT. This encodes CASSARGGGTEAFF.